This TCR beta chain emerged from a study of a mutant IDH1 vaccine in newly diagnosed glioma. Assay: immunoSEQ multiplex PCR; the TCRdb copy retains only in-frame clones and omits some. The top ten hold 5.3% of the sample, which has about 88,000 clones, over 70% seen once. Time point in this sample: baseline, week 1 (first vaccination visit). The treatment here: pre-vaccination baseline after standard-of-care therapy. Trimming pared 2 bases from V and 11 bases from J, leaving 9 bases between. Germline values: CDR1 SNHLY, CDR2 FYNNEI. The length of the CDR3 is 11 residues. This clone was detected only a few times.

The V and J genes are TRBV2 and TRBJ2-5; D unclear. The sample in question was PBMCs, obtained from a glioma patient treated with radiotherapy, temozolomide or both. This TCR was sampled from a man aged 35 to 55 with glioma. Some clones in this sample may be carry-over from other donors' samples. CDR3 DNA: TGTGCCAGCAGTGAAAGTGGGTCACAGTACTTC. Residues: CASSESGSQYF.